What follows describes a single TCR beta chain. The target antigen is unknown. Blood was drawn at the time of colonoscopy. Trimming took 6 bases from V and 7 from J, leaving 18 bases between them. The germline V gene has CDR1 MNHNS and CDR2 SASEGT. The CDR3 runs to 15 residues. This sample was included in a study of pediatric ulcerative colitis. Study-wide results and limits: Repertoires came from total lymphocyte DNA, so rare subsets like regulatory T cells may be missed.

The survey-level immunoSEQ assay was used. Sequenced by immunoSEQ multiplex PCR; TCRdb stores in-frame clones only, minus some. The sample includes tens of thousands of clones, around 87% of them seen just once. Sequencing used blood. The chain recombines TRBV6-1 with TRBJ1-4; tentatively, D is TRBD1 (5 bases). This TCR came from a boy aged 5-17 years who was a control in a study of pediatric ulcerative colitis. The CDR3 spells CASSHRGGFGEKLFF. The CDR3, as DNA: TGTGCCAGCAGCCACCGCGGGGGTTTCGGTGAAAAACTGTTTTTT.